This TCR beta chain was documented in a study of T cell repertoires in cytomegalovirus infection. Study-wide context: Indications came from public TCR beta signatures; they pointed to CMV infection and to a matching HLA type.

Study-wide results and caveats: Cumulative frequency of public TCR beta families picked out carriers of CMV plus the relevant HLA.

Many counts were recorded for this clonotype. The antigen is undetermined. Trimming removed 6 bases at V and 2 bases at J, with 9 bases between. CDR1 is MDHEN and CDR2 is SYDVKM in the germline V gene. The CDR3 consists of 13 residues. TCRdb analysed the reads with MiXCR anew, one entry per CDR3 protein. The data show around 300,000 distinct CDR3 sequences, 8% to 9.5% seen once. Sample: PBMCs. The J gene is TRBJ2-3, the V gene TRBV28, with a possible D match to TRBD2 (6 bases). This TCR was recovered from a human donor in good health (CMV status not recorded). Some clones in this sample may be carry-over from other donors' samples. CDR3 protein: CASRRDPTDTQYF. The CDR3 DNA reads TGTGCCAGCAGGCGGGATCCCACAGATACGCAGTATTTT.